The 12 T cell receptor beta chains reported below all come from one sample, sequenced in a study of control samples from healthy donors and cancer patients. The protocol was immunoSEQ multiplex PCR, while the TCRdb copy is restricted to in-frame clones and leaves out a portion. The table records some 130,000 clones, roughly 92% of them present only once. The source material was blood. Receptors were obtained from a man in his late teens or twenties in good health.

The chain employs TRBV19 and TRBJ1-2; 10 nucleotides agree with TRBD1. CDR1 LNHDA and CDR2 SQIVND come from the germline V gene (reference sequence). CDR3 length: 17 amino acids. V was clipped by 7 bases and J by 1 base; unmatched bases: 12. Here the CDR3 reads CASKGPDRGQVNYGYTF. The CDR3 nucleotides are TGTGCCAGTAAGGGGCCCGACAGGGGGCAGGTTAACTATGGCTACACCTTC.

J is TRBJ1-4 and V is TRBV28; 7 bases agree with TRBD1. CDR3 length: 14 amino acids. CDR1 and CDR2 from the germline V gene are MDHEN and SYDVKM. The V and J ends lost 4 bases and 4 bases, in that order; junction bases with no gene match: 3. The CDR3 DNA reads TGTGCCAGCAGTTCGGGACAGAATAATGAAAAACTGTTTTTT. Translated: CASSSGQNNEKLFF.

The CDR3 DNA reads TGTGCCAGCAGCCAACTTGCGGGGGGGCGTACAGATACGCAGTATTTT. As protein: CASSQLAGGRTDTQYF. The chain has TRBV4-2 and TRBJ2-3; 9 bases are a match to TRBD2. With 2 bases clipped from V and 3 bases from J, the junction kept 6 bases outside the gene matches. The CDR3 extends over 16 amino acids. Germline V CDR1 and CDR2: LGHNA, YNFKEQ.

The chain combines TRBV11-1 with TRBJ1-2; 9 bases align to TRBD1. Germline assignment: CDR1 SGHAT and CDR2 FQDESV (reference sequence). This CDR3 region has 15 residues. V shed 3 bases and J 4 bases; nucleotides not matched to a gene: 6. In DNA, the CDR3 is TGTGCCAGCAGCTTTACAGGGGGCGCGTCCTATGGCTACACCTTC. Encoded protein: CASSFTGGASYGYTF.

The chain combines TRBV10-3 with TRBJ1-6; TRBD1 might be the D (5 bases). This CDR3 region has 13 residues. Per the germline V gene, CDR1 is ENHRY and CDR2 is SYGVKD. V gave up 10 bases and J gave up 8 bases, with 15 bases separating them. The DNA of the CDR3 is TGTGCCACTCGGGGGGGAGAGGATTCACCCCTCCACTTT. As protein: CATRGGEDSPLHF.

J is TRBJ2-7 and V is TRBV5-4; 11 nucleotides agree with TRBD2. Germline-derived CDR1 and CDR2 are SGHNT and YYREEE (reference sequence). Trimming removed 3 bases from V and 6 bases from J; junction bases left unmatched: 2. There are 13 residues in the CDR3. DNA of the CDR3: TGTGCCAGCAGCTATAGCGGGGGGGGCGAGCAGTACTTC. Its translation is CASSYSGGGEQYF.

The chain has TRBV7-9 and TRBJ2-7; perhaps TRBD2 as D (7 bases). V lost 5 bases to trimming and J lost 5 bases, with 19 bases between them. The CDR3 loop spans 15 amino acids. Germline assignment: CDR1 SEHNR and CDR2 FQNEAQ (reference sequence). The CDR3 DNA is TGTGCCAGCAGCGTTACGCGCGGGGGCAGCCACGAGCAGTACTTC. Translated, it gives CASSVTRGGSHEQYF.

This sequence joins TRBV13 and TRBJ2-5, with D hard to call. The length of the CDR3 is 14 residues. Germline assignment: CDR1 PRHDT and CDR2 FYEKMQ (reference sequence). The germline V and J ends were trimmed by 5 bases and 1 base, with 11 bases remaining between them. The CDR3 nucleotides read TGTGCCAGCAGCGTGTACGGGTTCCAAGAGACCCAGTACTTC. The encoded protein is CASSVYGFQETQYF. The full variable domain, its missing parts supplied by reference TRBV13 and TRBJ2-5, is AAGVIQSPRHLIKEKRETATLKCYPIPRHDTVYWYQQGPGQDPQFLISFYEKMQSDKGSIPDRFSAQQFSDYHSELNMSSLELGDSALYFCASSVYGFQETQYFGPGTRLLVL.

The rearrangement links TRBV11-2 to TRBJ2-2; D not resolved. CDR1 and CDR2 (germline): SGHAT, FQNNGV. This CDR3 has 18 amino acids. The V and J ends lost 1 base and 0 bases respectively, with 15 bases between them. The CDR3 loop reads CASSLVQGPLTNTGELFF. The CDR3 DNA is TGTGCCAGCAGCTTAGTACAAGGACCATTAACGAACACCGGGGAGCTGTTTTTT.

V usage is TRBV28 and J usage is TRBJ2-5; D is perhaps TRBD1 (6 bases). V gave up 6 bases and J gave up 5 bases, with 16 bases separating them. The CDR3 is 14 residues long. Germline V lookup: CDR1 MDHEN, CDR2 SYDVKM. CDR3 bases: TGTGCCAGCAGAGCGCAGGGGCCGGTTGAGACCCAGTACTTC. This encodes CASRAQGPVETQYF.

This chain links TRBV19 with TRBJ2-2; TRBD2 might be the D (5 bases). Germline values: CDR1 LNHDA, CDR2 SQIVND (reference sequence). V gave up 2 bases and J gave up 7 bases, with 8 bases separating them. CDR3 length equals 13 residues. The DNA for the CDR3 is TGTGCCAGTAGTATACATCGGGACGGGGAGCTGTTTTTT. This gives the protein CASSIHRDGELFF.

The gene calls are TRBV11-2 and TRBJ2-4, with 8 bases fitting TRBD1. The V gene end was trimmed by 2 bases and the J gene end by 6 bases; junction bases not matched to a gene: 3. CDR3 length: 14 residues. Germline CDR1 is SGHAT and CDR2 is FQNNGV. The CDR3 region is CASSLSGQGNIQYF. The CDR3 bases are TGTGCCAGCAGCTTATCCGGACAGGGAAACATTCAGTACTTC.